Following are 5 T cell receptor beta chains from one sample sequenced in a study of cytomegalovirus exposure and HLA in healthy donors. PCR primers comprised 60 Vbeta and 13 Jbeta primers. Libraries were prepared by immunoSEQ multiplex PCR; TCRdb keeps only in-frame clonotypes and omits some of them. The table has some 110,000 clones, about four fifths seen once. The material sequenced was PBMCs. All receptors derive from a man in his thirties or forties in good health and CMV-seropositive.

V gene TRBV7-9 combines with J gene TRBJ2-7, with D possibly being TRBD1 (6 bases). Germline CDR1 is SEHNR and CDR2 is FQNEAQ (reference sequence). The CDR3 extends over 16 amino acids. V was trimmed by 7 bases and J by 0 bases, leaving 19 bases between them. The CDR3 DNA follows: TGTGCCAGCACCTCTTCGAGAACAGGGCGCTCCTACGAGCAGTACTTC. Translated, it gives CASTSSRTGRSYEQYF.

The V gene is TRBV20-1, the J gene TRBJ1-1; D not resolved. The CDR3 loop spans 11 amino acids. CDR1 is DFQATT, CDR2 SNEGSKA, per germline (reference sequence). Trimming pared 5 bases from V and 8 bases from J, leaving 12 bases between. In DNA form, the CDR3 reads TGCAGTGCTTTACACAGACCCGAAGCTTTCTTT. It is translated as CSALHRPEAFF.

The rearrangement joins TRBV5-4 to TRBJ1-2, with D perhaps matching TRBD1 (5 bases). Germline CDR1 SGHNT, CDR2 YYREEE (reference sequence). V dropped 2 bases and J dropped 6 bases, with 11 bases sitting between them. The CDR3 is 13 residues long. In nucleotides, the CDR3 is TGTGCCAGCAGCTTCGGCAGGGTAAATGGCTACACCTTC. It specifies CASSFGRVNGYTF. The full variable domain, completed using reference TRBV5-4 and TRBJ1-2, is ETGVTQSPTHLIKTRGQQVTLRCSSQSGHNTVSWYQQALGQGPQFIFQYYREEENGRGNFPPRFSGLQFPNYSSELNVNALELDDSALYLCASSFGRVNGYTFGSGTRLTVV.

This clone was seen once. The J gene is TRBJ2-6, the V gene TRBV5-1; D not certain. CDR1 is SGHRS and CDR2 is YFSETQ in the germline V gene. The CDR3 runs 16 residues. Trimming pared 0 bases from V and 2 bases from J, leaving 9 bases between. The CDR3 sequence: CASSLEFRAGANVLTF. The CDR3 bases are TGCGCCAGCAGCTTGGAATTCCGGGCTGGGGCCAACGTCCTGACTTTC.

This clone was counted once. The genes are TRBV2 and TRBJ2-1; possible D gene TRBD2, 5 bases. Germline lookup yields CDR1 SNHLY and CDR2 FYNNEI. The V and J ends lost 1 base and 3 bases respectively, with 10 bases between them. The length of the CDR3 is 15 residues. The CDR3 DNA reads TGTGCCAGCAGTGAAGTCGGGGTAAGCTACAATGAGCAGTTCTTC. Residues: CASSEVGVSYNEQFF.